The clone carrying this T cell receptor beta chain was counted only a few times. The CDR3 has 15 residues. Trimming cost V 3 bases and J 0 bases; bases outside gene matches: 5. The germline CDR1 and CDR2 sequences are DFQATT and SNEGSKA (reference sequence). Next came a second PCR, run for about 7 to 11 cycles, which used a sample-barcoded 5' primer along with a J-beta primer mix. Tagging of each cDNA molecule was performed by a template-switch adaptor with 12 random nucleotides. MiXCR, applied by TCRdb to the 5' RACE reads, yields one record per CDR3 protein. The sample includes around 1,800,000 distinct CDR3 sequences, 35% to 50% of them seen just once. These data belong to a study of blood T cells in healthy people across ages.

The specimen was blood. The TCR originated in a human donor in good health. V usage is TRBV20-1 and J usage is TRBJ2-7, with 10 bases fitting TRBD1. This chain's CDR3 is CSARSGTGDSYEQYF. The CDR3 DNA follows: TGCAGTGCTAGGTCAGGGACAGGGGACTCCTACGAGCAGTACTTC.